These 21 T cell receptor beta chains share one sample of origin, sequenced in a study of blood T cell repertoires in COVID-19. Generated by immunoSEQ multiplex PCR, the TCRdb table keeps only in-frame clones and is missing some. The sample lists 310,000 or so clones, 89% occurring once. The sample consisted of PBMCs or T cells enriched from blood (not recorded which). These receptors were collected from a woman in her thirties or forties who had recovered from COVID-19.

The chain links TRBV10-3 to TRBJ2-2; the match to TRBD2 covers 7 bases. Germline V gene sequence: CDR1 ENHRY, CDR2 SYGVKD. The CDR3 is made up of 22 amino acids. V trimming: 0 bases; J trimming: 5 bases; junction bases outside the gene matches: 24. The CDR3 DNA sequence: TGTGCCATCAGTGAGTCGCGGGGGAGGAAAGGGGAGACCATAAGGCCTACCGGGGAGCTGTTTTTT. It translates to CAISESRGRKGETIRPTGELFF.

Comment on this clone: A much bigger clone sits one base away, suggesting this may be a read error. Within the sample, other DNA sequences also encode this same CDR3. V and J are TRBV7-9 and TRBJ1-5; the D gene is possibly TRBD1 (5 bases). The CDR3 has 13 residues. CDR1 and CDR2 from the germline V gene are SEHNR and FQNEAQ (reference sequence). Trimming removed 2 bases from V and 5 bases from J, with 7 bases in between. CDR3 sequence reads: CASSLQGDQPQHF. In DNA form, the CDR3 reads TGTGCCAGCAGCTTACAGGGTGATCAGCCCCAGCATTTT.

The chain links TRBV3-1 (or the pseudogene TRBV3-2) to TRBJ2-3; a weak D match, TRBD2 (6 bases). CDR1 and CDR2 (germline): LGHDT, YNNKEL (reference sequence). V shed 4 bases and J shed 3 bases, with 14 bases lying between them. The CDR3 runs to 15 residues. The chain's CDR3 is CASSPWASGTDTQYF. The CDR3 bases are TGTGCCAGCAGCCCCTGGGCCAGCGGGACAGATACGCAGTATTTT.

This chain uses TRBV5-1 with TRBJ2-7; 10 bases align to TRBD2. This CDR3 is 16 amino acids long. V shed 3 bases, J shed 0 bases, and the junction held 6 bases outside the gene matches. Germline V gene lookup returns CDR1 SGHRS and CDR2 YFSETQ. As DNA, the CDR3 is TGCGCCAGCAGCTCCCTCACTAGCGGGGACTCCTACGAGCAGTACTTC. Translating it yields CASSSLTSGDSYEQYF. The whole variable domain, remainder taken from reference TRBV5-1 and TRBJ2-7, is KAGVTQTPRYLIKTRGQQVTLSCSPISGHRSVSWYQQTPGQGLQFLFEYFSETQRNKGNFPGRFSGRQFSNSRSEMNVSTLELGDSALYLCASSSLTSGDSYEQYFGPGTRLTVT.

Many counts were recorded for this clone. The chain couples TRBV7-9 to TRBJ2-7, with 8 bases fitting TRBD2. The V gene end was trimmed by 5 bases and the J gene end by 3 bases; junction bases not matched to a gene: 18. Germline V gene lookup returns CDR1 SEHNR and CDR2 FQNEAQ (reference sequence). The CDR3 is 18 residues long. The CDR3: CASSPPWTQRELSYEQYF. DNA of the CDR3: TGTGCCAGCAGCCCACCATGGACCCAGCGGGAGTTAAGCTACGAGCAGTACTTC.

This clone was picked up many times. The chain joins TRBV3-1 (or the pseudogene TRBV3-2) to TRBJ1-1, with 8 bases matching TRBD1. Trimming at V came to 1 base and at J to 8 bases, leaving 0 bases not matched to a gene. Per germline, CDR1 LGHDT and CDR2 YNNKEL (reference sequence). The CDR3 runs 12 residues. The CDR3 protein is CASSQGTGEAFF. The CDR3 DNA reads TGTGCCAGCAGCCAAGGGACAGGGGAAGCTTTCTTT.

The CDR3 protein is CAWSPTDIRGGKLFF. The CDR3 nucleotides are TGTGCCTGGAGCCCAACGGATATTAGGGGCGGAAAACTGTTTTTT. J is TRBJ1-4 and V is TRBV30, with D possibly matching TRBD1 (5 bases). V was clipped by 3 bases and J by 10 bases, with 21 bases between them. Germline V lookup: CDR1 GTSNPN, CDR2 SVGIG (reference sequence). The CDR3 consists of 15 residues.

Comment on this clone: Different DNA sequences within this sample yield the same CDR3. This chain uses TRBV27 with TRBJ1-5; D is perhaps TRBD1 (5 bases). The CDR3 runs 14 residues. Per germline, CDR1 MNHEY and CDR2 SMNVEV (reference sequence). V lost 4 bases, J lost 4 bases, and 11 bases lay in between. The DNA of the CDR3 is TGTGCCAGCAGTTCCCCGGGGGGGAATCAGCCCCAGCATTTT. Translation gives CASSSPGGNQPQHF.

The genes are TRBV4-1 and TRBJ1-5; tentatively, D is TRBD1 (6 bases). With 1 base removed from V and 0 bases from J, the gap between germline ends came to 10 bases. The CDR3 consists of 16 residues. Per the germline V gene, CDR1 is MGHRA and CDR2 is YSYEKL. CDR3 protein: CASSQVPGDSNQPQHF. The CDR3 bases are TGCGCCAGCAGCCAAGTACCAGGGGATAGCAATCAGCCCCAGCATTTT.

The rearrangement links TRBV5-4 to TRBJ1-1; a possible D gene is TRBD1 (5 bases). The CDR3 is 15 amino acids. Germline lookup yields CDR1 SGHNT and CDR2 YYREEE (reference sequence). V was shortened by 0 bases and J by 0 bases, with 9 bases between the two germline ends. The CDR3 bases are TGTGCCAGCAGCTTGGCCCGGACAATGAACACTGAAGCTTTCTTT. Amino acids: CASSLARTMNTEAFF. Supplemented by reference TRBV5-4 and TRBJ1-1, the full variable domain reads ETGVTQSPTHLIKTRGQQVTLRCSSQSGHNTVSWYQQALGQGPQFIFQYYREEENGRGNFPPRFSGLQFPNYSSELNVNALELDDSALYLCASSLARTMNTEAFFGQGTRLTVV.

The chain has TRBV7-2 and TRBJ2-7; 8 positions agree with TRBD2. The germline V gene encodes CDR1 SGHTA and CDR2 FQGNSA. V lost 1 base to trimming and J lost 6 bases; unmatched junction nucleotides: 8. This CDR3 is 15 amino acids long. This CDR3 reads CASSLDGSGSTEQYF. The CDR3 region has the DNA TGTGCCAGCAGCTTAGATGGGAGCGGGAGTACCGAGCAGTACTTC. The full variable domain, rest sourced from reference TRBV7-2 and TRBJ2-7, is GAGVSQSPSNKVTEKGKDVELRCDPISGHTALYWYRQSLGQGLEFLIYFQGNSAPDKSGLPSDRFSAERTGGSVSTLTIQRTQQEDSAVYLCASSLDGSGSTEQYFGPGTRLTVT.

The V gene is TRBV18, the J gene TRBJ2-5; 11 positions agree with TRBD2. J gave up 3 bases and V 3 bases, and 18 bases lay outside the gene matches. The CDR3 is 20 amino acids. Germline CDR1 KGHSH, CDR2 LQKENI. The chain's CDR3 is CASSPQTPGASGGSEETQYF. CDR3 sequence (DNA): TGTGCCAGCTCACCCCAGACCCCGGGGGCTAGCGGGGGGAGTGAAGAGACCCAGTACTTC.

In its sample, this clone was seen a few times. The rearrangement uses TRBV6-5 and TRBJ2-1; 7 positions agree with TRBD2. The CDR3 totals 16 residues. Losses at the gene ends were 0 bases for V and 4 bases for J; bases not matched to a gene: 6. Germline loops: CDR1 MNHEY, CDR2 SVGAGI. The CDR3 DNA follows: TGTGCCAGCAGTTACTCTTCGGGGGGTTCATACAATGAGCAGTTCTTC. It is translated as CASSYSSGGSYNEQFF.

J is TRBJ2-5 and V is TRBV7-2; TRBD2 matches at 14 bases. The trim removed 5 bases at V and 5 bases at J, leaving 4 bases unmatched. The length of the CDR3 is 15 residues. Germline loops: CDR1 SGHTA, CDR2 FQGNSA. The CDR3 nucleotides read TGTGCCAGCAGCCAAGGACTAGCGGGAGGTGAGACCCAGTACTTC. Its protein product is CASSQGLAGGETQYF.

The chain links TRBV7-8 to TRBJ2-5; 8 bases align to TRBD2. There are 16 residues in the CDR3. The trim removed 4 bases at V and 1 base at J, leaving 8 bases unmatched. CDR1 is SGHVS and CDR2 is FQNEAQ in the germline V gene. The CDR3 loop reads CASSYPTGGGQETQYF. CDR3 coding DNA: TGTGCCAGCAGCTACCCAACCGGGGGGGGCCAAGAGACCCAGTACTTC.

The rearrangement links TRBV4-2 to TRBJ1-5, with no clear D. There are 16 residues in the CDR3. Germline lookup yields CDR1 LGHNA and CDR2 YNFKEQ. V was clipped by 3 bases and J by 0 bases, with 12 bases between them. CDR3 DNA: TGTGCCAGCAGCCAGGAGGCTGGGGATAGCAATCAGCCCCAGCATTTT. Protein product: CASSQEAGDSNQPQHF.

The V call is TRBV5-1, the J call TRBJ2-1; no clear D. Germline V gene data show CDR1 as SGHRS and CDR2 as YFSETQ. CDR3 length: 11 residues. V shed 5 bases and J shed 5 bases, with 5 bases lying between them. This CDR3 reads CASSLDNEQFF. The CDR3 nucleotides read TGCGCCAGCAGTCTCGACAATGAGCAGTTCTTC.

The chain has TRBV5-4 and TRBJ2-7, with 8 bases that match TRBD2. In germline, CDR1 is SGHNT, CDR2 YYREEE (reference sequence). CDR3 length: 17 amino acids. Germline trimming cut 3 bases from V and 1 base from J; bases unmatched to any gene: 12. CDR3 bases: TGTGCCAGCAGCTGGAACCCGGGGACTAGTTTTTCCTACGAGCAGTACTTC. Translation: CASSWNPGTSFSYEQYF.

The chain is built from TRBV7-9 and TRBJ2-1, with D tentatively TRBD1 (5 bases). V lost 6 bases, J lost 0 bases, and 12 bases lay in between. Germline V CDR1 and CDR2: SEHNR, FQNEAQ (reference sequence). The CDR3 has 15 residues. CDR3 loop: CASRLDTGSYNEQFF. CDR3 in DNA: TGTGCCAGCAGACTTGACACAGGCTCCTACAATGAGCAGTTCTTC.

V is TRBV29-1 and J is TRBJ1-6; 10 bases line up with TRBD1. CDR3 size: 14 residues. Trimming took 6 bases from V and 12 from J; bases not matched to a gene: 11. Germline CDR1 is SQVTM and CDR2 is ANQGSEA. This CDR3 is CSVAGTGVGEPLHF. The CDR3 DNA reads as TGCAGCGTCGCCGGGACAGGGGTCGGGGAACCCCTCCACTTT.

V and J are TRBV9 and TRBJ2-6; D is undetermined. The V gene lost 3 bases and the J gene lost 0 bases, with 7 bases spanning the gap. The germline V gene encodes CDR1 SGDLS and CDR2 YYNGEE. This CDR3 comprises 15 residues. CDR3 DNA sequence: TGTGCCAGCAGCGCACAGATCTCTGGGGCCAACGTCCTGACTTTC. Protein product: CASSAQISGANVLTF.